This T cell receptor beta chain was identified during a study of neoadjuvant anti-PD-1 for oral cavity cancer. General study results and limits: Each response group had just a few patients in TCR analyses. Higher pretreatment Treg/Th17 ratios tracked higher pretreatment blood clonality.

About this clone: No antigen is known for it.

Time point defined: after neoadjuvant nivolumab, at surgical resection. Patients had HPV-negative, locally advanced oral cavity squamous cell carcinoma. Germline V CDR1 and CDR2: SGDLS, YYNGEE. CDR3 size: 18 residues. J gave up 8 bases and V 1 base, and 15 bases lay outside the gene matches. Clones were sequenced by immunoSEQ multiplex PCR, and TCRdb holds only the in-frame ones, with some missing. The sample shows several thousand clones, roughly three fifths of them seen only once. V usage is TRBV9 and J usage is TRBJ1-4; 9 positions match TRBD1. Sample: PBMCs, taken after nivolumab (anti-PD-1) treatment. The clonotype originates from a person aged 35-79 years with oral cavity squamous cell carcinoma. The CDR3 region is CASSVPGTGSWGDEKLFF. The CDR3 DNA reads TGTGCCAGCAGCGTACCCGGGACAGGGTCGTGGGGGGACGAAAAACTGTTTTTT.